This T cell receptor beta chain was profiled in a study of naive and memory T cell subsets. Findings and limits, study-wide: Clonotypes are single alpha or beta chains, not paired receptors. A few larger clonotypes appeared in naive repertoires, especially CD8, possibly memory cells re-expressing CD45RA. Gini index rose across naive, CM, EM and EMRA in CD4 and CD8. In naive cells, over 90% of TCR sequences were seen only once.

As regards this clonotype: Its antigen is as yet unknown.

The CDR3 length is 14 residues. Per the germline V gene, CDR1 is LGHNA and CDR2 is YSLEER. Trimming pared 1 base from V and 8 bases from J, leaving 11 bases between. Separate alpha and beta amplification began at the second PCR step. Two oligonucleotides, mixed equimolar, formed the beta constant-region primer covering TRBC1 and TRBC2. Ligated cDNA was amplified by four rounds of PCR with nested alpha and beta constant-region primers and SP2. TCRdb redid the calling of the UMI-ligation and nested PCR reads with MiXCR, one entry per CDR3 protein. The top ten hold around 2.8% of the sample, which has approximately 100,000 distinct CDR3 sequences, about 14% seen once.

This sequence joins TRBV4-3 and TRBJ1-4; a possible D gene is TRBD1 (6 bases). The source is a human donor in good health. The sequenced sample was naive CD8+ T cells from blood. The DNA of the CDR3 is TGCGCCAGCAGCCAAGCCCCGGACAGCGAAAAACTGTTTTTT. Translating it yields CASSQAPDSEKLFF.